This T cell receptor beta chain was sequenced during a study of T cells after yellow fever vaccination. This CDR3 comprises 13 residues. Deletions cut 7 bases from V and 0 bases from J, with 10 bases between. TCRdb recomputed calls from the 5' RACE reads with MiXCR, one row per CDR3 protein. Of just under 600,000 distinct CDR3 sequences in the sample, approximately 12% are singletons; the top ten hold around an eighth. This clonotype originated in a man aged 30-40 years who received the YFV17D yellow fever vaccine. The sample was PBMCs, taken on the day of the yellow fever booster vaccination. The gene calls are TRBV23-1 and TRBJ2-7; D perhaps matches TRBD1 (6 bases). TRBV23-1 is an open reading frame, and its role is uncertain. The CDR3 sequence is CASISDSSYEQYF. CDR3 sequence (DNA): TGCGCCAGCATCTCGGACAGCTCCTACGAGCAGTACTTC.